Given below is one TCR beta chain in context. What it binds is not known. The CDR3 runs 13 residues. Germline-derived CDR1 and CDR2 are MNHEY and SVGAGI. V was shortened by 7 bases and J by 5 bases, with 14 bases between the two germline ends. Noted treatment: about 20 received Ad26.COV2.S at low or high dose, single or two shots; about 5 received placebo; per-sample allocation not given. All samples were drawn on day 63, counting from the first vaccine or placebo injection. Adults aged 18-55 years in Boston included the donor. These data come from a study of Ad26.COV2.S vaccination and SARS-CoV-2 variants. Overall study results and limits: Total T cell responses were possibly underestimated by TCR breadth and depth analyses.

The assay was immunoSEQ multiplex PCR, and TCRdb's table has in-frame clones only and misses some. The sample shows hundreds of thousands of clones, more than 70% of them seen only once. This chain connects TRBV6-5 to TRBJ1-1; D is unclear. The TCR comes from a person aged 18 to 59 who received the Ad26.COV2.S COVID-19 vaccine or a placebo. The source material was peripheral blood, sampled in a trial of Ad26.COV2.S vaccine versus placebo. The CDR3: CASILPSGTEAFF. The CDR3 DNA follows: TGTGCCAGCATCCTACCCTCGGGGACTGAAGCTTTCTTT.